The 16 T cell receptor beta chains reported below all come from one sample, sequenced in a study of cytomegalovirus exposure and HLA in healthy donors. The PCR was carried out with 60 Vbeta primers and 13 Jbeta primers. TCRdb's copy holds only in-frame clones and misses some; the assay was immunoSEQ multiplex PCR. Of about 120,000 clones listed, roughly 80% are singletons. The sample taken for sequencing was PBMCs. The source is a woman in her 50s in good health and CMV-seronegative.

The gene calls are TRBV19 and TRBJ1-2; TRBD1 matches at 7 bases. Germline CDR1 and CDR2: LNHDA and SQIVND (reference sequence). J gave up 6 bases and V 4 bases, and 8 bases lay outside the gene matches. This CDR3 contains 14 residues. The CDR3 is CASSTTTGKNGYTF. CDR3 sequence (DNA): TGTGCCAGTAGTACGACGACAGGGAAGAATGGCTACACCTTC.

The chain couples TRBV15 to TRBJ1-1; 8 bases align to TRBD1. Germline V gene data show CDR1 as LNHNV and CDR2 as YYDKDF (reference sequence). The length of the CDR3 is 18 residues. V was clipped by 0 bases and J by 4 bases; unmatched bases: 13. The CDR3 reads CATSRDRQGQGGGTEAFF. In DNA form, the CDR3 reads TGTGCCACCAGCAGAGATCGCCAAGGACAGGGAGGGGGCACTGAAGCTTTCTTT.

This rearrangement joins TRBV7-2 to TRBJ2-1; D is unclear. The V and J ends lost 2 bases and 1 base respectively, with 9 bases between them. This CDR3 has 15 residues. Germline V gives CDR1 SGHTA, CDR2 FQGNSA. CDR3 DNA: TGTGCCAGCAGCTTAAGCTCATCATCCTACAATGAGCAGTTCTTC. This sequence encodes CASSLSSSSYNEQFF.

The gene calls are TRBV7-9 and TRBJ1-2; 12 bases line up with TRBD1. The CDR3 runs to 14 residues. V lost 5 bases and J lost 8; bases outside the gene matches: 6. CDR1 and CDR2 from the germline V gene are SEHNR and FQNEAQ (reference sequence). CDR3 sequence (DNA): TGTGCCAGCAGCCTGGGACAGGGGGCGGAAGGCTACACCTTC. It encodes CASSLGQGAEGYTF.

This chain connects TRBV5-1 to TRBJ1-2; possible D gene TRBD1, 5 bases. Germline-derived CDR1 and CDR2 are SGHRS and YFSETQ. The CDR3 spans 14 residues. The V end was cut by 7 bases, the J end by 3 bases, with 16 bases between. CDR3 DNA sequence: TGCGCCAGCCGCGGAGTAGGGGCCTACTATGGCTACACCTTC. Translation gives CASRGVGAYYGYTF.

The V and J genes are TRBV15 and TRBJ2-7; 9 bases are a match to TRBD2. Trimming at V came to 0 bases and at J to 5 bases, leaving 14 bases not matched to a gene. CDR3 length equals 18 residues. Looked up from germline, CDR1 is LNHNV and CDR2 is YYDKDF (reference sequence). CDR3 coding DNA: TGTGCCACCAGCAGAGATAATGGATTGGCGGGAGGGCCTCACGAGCAGTACTTC. This codes for CATSRDNGLAGGPHEQYF.

This clone was detected only once. The chain is built from TRBV11-3 and TRBJ2-1; 14 bases are a match to TRBD2. The junction had 3 bases not matched to a gene; V was cut back by 4 bases and J by 7 bases. The CDR3 covers 15 residues. CDR1 is SGHNT and CDR2 is YENEEA in the germline V gene. The CDR3 sequence: CASSSRTSGGNEQFF. The DNA for the CDR3 is TGTGCCAGCAGCTCCCGGACTAGCGGGGGGAATGAGCAGTTCTTC.

The V gene is TRBV14, the J gene TRBJ2-1, with 14 bases identical to TRBD2. CDR3 length equals 16 residues. The germline V gene encodes CDR1 SGHDN and CDR2 FVKESK. Trimming cost V 1 base and J 10 bases; bases outside gene matches: 6. CDR3 bases: TGTGCCAGCAGCCAAGGACTAGCGGGAGGGCTGAGGGAGCAGTTCTTC. As protein: CASSQGLAGGLREQFF.

This rearrangement joins TRBV7-2 to TRBJ2-1; 8 bases agree with TRBD2. This CDR3 has 17 amino acids. The germline CDR1 and CDR2 sequences are SGHTA and FQGNSA. The J segment lost 8 bases and the V segment lost 3 bases, leaving 15 bases of the junction unmatched. For the CDR3, the DNA is TGTGCCAGCAGCTTCGACGGCCGGGAGGGCCTTATGGATGAGCAGTTCTTC. Translating gives CASSFDGREGLMDEQFF.

This clone was recorded a few times. A read error may account for a junction end that differs from germline. The chain links TRBV19 to TRBJ1-5; weak D call: TRBD1 (6 bases). This CDR3 contains 21 residues. The germline gives CDR1 LNHDA, CDR2 SQIVND (reference sequence). The CDR3 spells CASSIATGSRMRQASNRPQHF. The CDR3 region has the DNA TGTGCCAGTAGTATAGCGACGGGATCCCGGATGAGACAGGCTAGCAATCGGCCCCAGCATTTT.

V gene TRBV28 combines with J gene TRBJ1-2, with D perhaps matching TRBD1 (6 bases). The CDR3 consists of 13 residues. V was trimmed by 7 bases and J by 8 bases, leaving 17 bases between them. Germline-derived CDR1 and CDR2 are MDHEN and SYDVKM. The CDR3 reads CASTPTGQGGYTF. CDR3 nucleotide sequence: TGTGCCAGCACTCCTACAGGTCAGGGGGGCTACACCTTC.

V gene TRBV15 combines with J gene TRBJ2-7, with D hard to call. V lost 1 base, J lost 0 bases, and 13 bases lay in between. The V gene's germline CDR1 is LNHNV and CDR2 YYDKDF (reference sequence). This CDR3 is built from 16 residues. In DNA, the CDR3 is TGTGCCACCAGCAGAGCATTGGGCTCAACCTCCTACGAGCAGTACTTC. Protein: CATSRALGSTSYEQYF.

J is TRBJ2-5 and V is TRBV4-3; 11 bases are shared with TRBD2. Unmatched junction bases numbered 7, after V lost 0 bases and J lost 1 base. The germline V gene has CDR1 LGHNA and CDR2 YSLEER. The CDR3 has 18 residues. The CDR3 coding sequence is TGCGCCAGCAGCCAAGAAGGGGGAGGGACTAGCGGCCAAGAGACCCAGTACTTC. This encodes CASSQEGGGTSGQETQYF.

The chain couples TRBV7-8 to TRBJ1-5, with a possible D match to TRBD1 (5 bases). Trimming removed 1 base from V and 2 bases from J, with 12 bases in between. The CDR3 has 16 amino acids. Germline loops: CDR1 SGHVS, CDR2 FQNEAQ. The DNA for the CDR3 is TGTGCCAGCAGCTTAGGACCAGGGTGGGGCAATCAGCCCCAGCATTTT. This encodes CASSLGPGWGNQPQHF. Variable domain in full (rest from reference TRBV7-8 and TRBJ1-5): GAGVSQSPRYKVAKRGQDVALRCDPISGHVSLFWYQQALGQGPEFLTYFQNEAQLDKSGLPSDRFFAERPEGSVSTLKIQRTQQEDSAVYLCASSLGPGWGNQPQHFGDGTRLSIL.

V gene TRBV28 combines with J gene TRBJ2-1, with TRBD2 matching over 13 bases. Unmatched junction bases numbered 8, after V lost 2 bases and J lost 7 bases. The germline V gene encodes CDR1 MDHEN and CDR2 SYDVKM. The CDR3 loop spans 17 amino acids. The CDR3 spells CASSLGRTSGSRNEQFF. In DNA, the CDR3 is TGTGCCAGCAGTTTAGGACGGACTAGCGGGAGTAGGAATGAGCAGTTCTTC. Drawing the rest from reference TRBV28 and TRBJ2-1, the complete variable domain is DVKVTQSSRYLVKRTGEKVFLECVQDMDHENMFWYRQDPGLGLRLIYFSYDVKMKEKGDIPEGYSVSREKKERFSLILESASTNQTSMYLCASSLGRTSGSRNEQFFGPGTRLTVL.

The chain recombines TRBV5-1 with TRBJ1-5; D perhaps matches TRBD1 (5 bases). Trimming shortened V by 2 bases and J by 6 bases, and 15 bases separated the two germline ends. The CDR3 loop spans 15 amino acids. Germline V gives CDR1 SGHRS, CDR2 YFSETQ. DNA of the CDR3: TGCGCCAGCAGCTTAGGTCCAGGGATGCGTCAGCCCCAGCATTTT. It is translated as CASSLGPGMRQPQHF.